The clone carrying this TCR beta chain is deemed medium-sized. TCRdb reprocessed the 5' RACE reads with MiXCR, giving one entry per CDR3 protein. The table lists approximately 130,000 distinct CDR3 sequences, around 15% of them singletons. This sample stems from a study of T cells after yellow fever vaccination. This CDR3 is 15 amino acids long. After removal of 0 bases from V and 7 bases from J, the junction contained 3 bases not matched to a gene. Looked up from germline, CDR1 is MRHNA and CDR2 is SNTAGT. This sequence originates from a man younger than 35 who received the YFV17D yellow fever vaccine. The V call is TRBV6-4, the J call TRBJ2-1; TRBD2 matches at 10 bases. The source material was CD8+ T cells sorted from PBMCs, sampled 5 days after the yellow fever booster vaccination. CDR3 amino acids: CASSDSSGGANEQFF. Written as DNA, the CDR3 is TGTGCCAGCAGTGACTCGAGCGGGGGGGCAAATGAGCAGTTCTTC.